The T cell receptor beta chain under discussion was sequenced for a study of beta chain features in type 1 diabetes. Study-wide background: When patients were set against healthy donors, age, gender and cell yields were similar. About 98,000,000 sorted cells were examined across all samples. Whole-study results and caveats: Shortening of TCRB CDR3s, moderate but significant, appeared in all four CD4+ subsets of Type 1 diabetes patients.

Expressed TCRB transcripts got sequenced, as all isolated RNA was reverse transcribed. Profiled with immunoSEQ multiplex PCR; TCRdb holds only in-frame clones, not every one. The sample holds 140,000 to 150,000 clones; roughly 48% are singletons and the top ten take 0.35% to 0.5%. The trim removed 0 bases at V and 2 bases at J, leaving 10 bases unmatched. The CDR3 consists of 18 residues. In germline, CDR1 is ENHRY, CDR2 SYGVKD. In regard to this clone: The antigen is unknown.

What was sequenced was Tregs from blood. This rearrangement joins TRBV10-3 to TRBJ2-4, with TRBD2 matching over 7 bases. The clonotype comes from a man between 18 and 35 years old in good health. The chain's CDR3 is CAISESGYYGRTKNIQYF. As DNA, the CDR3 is TGTGCCATCAGTGAGTCCGGGTATTACGGGAGGACCAAAAACATTCAGTACTTC.